This T cell receptor beta chain was sequenced during a study of blood T cell repertoires in COVID-19. On the study more broadly: Some COVID-19 samples were acute and others convalescent; all came from the United States, Italy and Spain.

This CDR3 spans 14 amino acids. CDR1 is KGHSH and CDR2 is LQKENI in the germline V gene. The V end was cut by 2 bases, the J end by 7 bases, with 11 bases between. As handled by the study authors: Reference gene primer amplification in the assay estimated nucleated cell counts. The assay was immunoSEQ multiplex PCR, and TCRdb's table has in-frame clones only and misses some. V and J calls plus clone size are reproduced from that table; the DNA served to infer D and trimming. The data contain under 250,000 clones, roughly 86% of them seen just once; the ten biggest clones take up around 1.5%. V gene TRBV18 combines with J gene TRBJ1-4, with D perhaps matching TRBD1 (5 bases). This clonotype was sampled from a woman aged 55-69 years who had recovered from COVID-19. Sequenced material: peripheral blood. The CDR3 loop reads CASSPGGESEKLFF. Here the CDR3 DNA reads TGTGCCAGCTCACCAGGAGGGGAAAGTGAAAAACTGTTTTTT.